This TCR beta chain was sequenced during a study of blood T cell repertoires in COVID-19. As originally analysed: Reference gene primer amplification gave nucleated cell count estimates. Repertoires were generated with immunoSEQ multiplex PCR, while TCRdb's copy carries only in-frame clones and drops some. V and J calls and clone size are copied from that table; D and trimming were computed from the DNA. This sample carries almost 55,000 clones, approximately 87% of them seen once, and the ten largest clones take about 5.8%. Germline CDR1 reads LGHNA; CDR2 reads YSLEER. This CDR3 has 18 amino acids. With 2 bases removed from V and 0 bases from J, the gap between germline ends came to 19 bases.

The chain links TRBV4-3 to TRBJ1-2; D is perhaps TRBD1 (5 bases). The sample consisted of peripheral blood. This TCR derives from a human donor in a cohort sampled during active COVID-19. This CDR3 is CASSQRSEGVASNYGYTF. The CDR3 DNA reads TGCGCCAGCAGCCAACGGTCTGAAGGGGTGGCCTCTAACTATGGCTACACCTTC.